The next 19 T cell receptor beta chains were all read from a single sample in a study of OX40 agonist ivuxolimab in advanced cancers. Sequenced by immunoSEQ multiplex PCR; TCRdb stores in-frame clones only, minus some. The sample has 60,000 to 80,000 clones, about 81% seen once. The source was CD4+ or CD8+ T cells sorted from blood, collected in a trial of the OX40 agonist ivuxolimab. The source of these receptors is an adult with an advanced solid tumor such as melanoma, head and neck, liver or kidney cancer.

With regard to this clone: One junction end disagrees with the germline gene, perhaps due to a read error. The chain's CDR3 is CASSLDRVRSGEQYF. The CDR3 bases are TGTGCCAGCAGCCTAGACCGGGTTCGTTCCGGCGAGCAGTACTTC. The chain combines TRBV11-2 with TRBJ2-7, with unresolved D. In germline, CDR1 is SGHAT, CDR2 FQNNGV. CDR3 length equals 15 residues.

The chain uses TRBV19 and TRBJ1-3; a weak D match, TRBD1 (6 bases). The CDR3 consists of 16 residues. Germline V CDR1 and CDR2: LNHDA, SQIVND (reference sequence). V dropped 5 bases and J dropped 0 bases, with 14 bases sitting between them. CDR3 nucleotide sequence: TGTGCCAGTAGTCCCCGTCAGGGGAGCTCTGGAAACACCATATATTTT. Its translation: CASSPRQGSSGNTIYF.

The chain combines TRBV11-1 with TRBJ1-1, with a weak D call TRBD1 (6 bases). V lost 5 bases, J lost 1 base, and 11 bases lay in between. The CDR3 is 14 residues long. The germline V gene encodes CDR1 SGHAT and CDR2 FQDESV (reference sequence). CDR3 sequence (DNA): TGTGCCAGCAGCCGACCGGACAGGAACACTGAAGCTTTCTTT. Protein sequence: CASSRPDRNTEAFF.

This chain joins TRBV4-1 and TRBJ2-7; the D is unclear. Trimming removed 2 bases from V and 4 bases from J, with 12 bases in between. CDR1 and CDR2 (germline): MGHRA, YSYEKL. The CDR3 length is 14 residues. The CDR3 protein is CASSQSVSQYEQYF. CDR3 nucleotide sequence: TGCGCCAGCAGCCAAAGTGTCTCACAATACGAGCAGTACTTC.

This rearrangement joins TRBV30 to TRBJ1-4, with D perhaps TRBD1 (5 bases). This CDR3 spans 13 amino acids. The germline V gene has CDR1 GTSNPN and CDR2 SVGIG (reference sequence). V was cut by 7 bases and J by 0 bases, with 9 bases left in between. CDR3 residues: CASQTATNEKLFF. CDR3 DNA: TGTGCCTCACAGACAGCAACTAATGAAAAACTGTTTTTT.

The rearrangement links TRBV5-5 to TRBJ2-7; weak D call: TRBD1 (6 bases). This CDR3 contains 13 residues. Germline loops: CDR1 SGHKS, CDR2 YYEKEE (reference sequence). The V and J ends lost 0 bases and 2 bases respectively, with 6 bases between them. CDR3 nucleotide sequence: TGTGCCAGCAGCTTGGACAGGGCCTACGAGCAGTACTTC. Translated, it gives CASSLDRAYEQYF.

The chain employs TRBV4-3 and TRBJ2-2; possible D gene TRBD2, 7 bases. Germline V lookup: CDR1 LGHNA, CDR2 YSLEER. This CDR3 comprises 19 residues. V lost 0 bases, J lost 3 bases, and 20 bases lay in between. The CDR3 protein is CASSQEGGRIGMDTGELFF. Written as DNA, the CDR3 is TGCGCCAGCAGCCAAGAGGGGGGGCGGATCGGGATGGACACCGGGGAGCTGTTTTTT.

This chain links TRBV5-4 with TRBJ2-7; TRBD1 matches 8 bases. Germline V CDR1 and CDR2: SGHNT, YYREEE (reference sequence). The length of the CDR3 is 17 residues. J gave up 0 bases and V 0 bases, and 8 bases lay outside the gene matches. This CDR3 is CASSLGTGYGSSYEQYF. The CDR3, as DNA: TGTGCCAGCAGCTTGGGGACAGGGTACGGAAGCTCCTACGAGCAGTACTTC. The whole variable domain, filled in from reference TRBV5-4 and TRBJ2-7, reads ETGVTQSPTHLIKTRGQQVTLRCSSQSGHNTVSWYQQALGQGPQFIFQYYREEENGRGNFPPRFSGLQFPNYSSELNVNALELDDSALYLCASSLGTGYGSSYEQYFGPGTRLTVT.

This chain connects TRBV6-5 to TRBJ2-7; tentative D call: TRBD1 (5 bases). This CDR3 region has 15 residues. Trimming took 8 bases from V and 7 from J, leaving 24 bases between them. Germline assignment: CDR1 MNHEY and CDR2 SVGAGI. The CDR3 reads CASGFHGLGVGEQYF. The CDR3 DNA sequence: TGTGCCAGCGGGTTCCACGGGCTAGGGGTCGGGGAGCAGTACTTC.

J is TRBJ2-6 and V is TRBV19; TRBD1 might be the D (6 bases). Deletions cut 6 bases from V and 0 bases from J, with 15 bases between. The CDR3 loop spans 17 amino acids. Looked up from germline, CDR1 is LNHDA and CDR2 is SQIVND (reference sequence). CDR3 nucleotides: TGTGCCAGTAGCCTGACGCCGGACAGCTCTGGGGCCAACGTCCTGACTTTC. It codes for CASSLTPDSSGANVLTF.

The CDR3 DNA is TGTGCCAGCAGCTTAGTCGGCAGGGATACGTATTTT. It is translated as CASSLVGRDTYF. The chain employs TRBV13 and TRBJ2-3; maybe TRBD1 (5 bases). This CDR3 is 12 amino acids long. V lost 1 base to trimming and J lost 14 bases, with 13 bases between them. Per the germline V gene, CDR1 is PRHDT and CDR2 is FYEKMQ (reference sequence). Full variable domain (missing parts from reference TRBV13 and TRBJ2-3): AAGVIQSPRHLIKEKRETATLKCYPIPRHDTVYWYQQGPGQDPQFLISFYEKMQSDKGSIPDRFSAQQFSDYHSELNMSSLELGDSALYFCASSLVGRDTYFGPGTRLTVL.

This clone was counted many times. This rearrangement joins TRBV9 to TRBJ2-2, with a weak D call TRBD2 (7 bases). Trimming cost V 0 bases and J 0 bases, with 12 bases left between them. The CDR3 is 17 residues long. Germline V gene sequence: CDR1 SGDLS, CDR2 YYNGEE. The CDR3 loop reads CASSVERDKTNTGELFF. In DNA form, the CDR3 reads TGTGCCAGCAGCGTAGAGCGGGACAAAACGAACACCGGGGAGCTGTTTTTT. The full variable domain, its missing parts supplied by reference TRBV9 and TRBJ2-2, is DSGVTQTPKHLITATGQRVTLRCSPRSGDLSVYWYQQSLDQGLQFLIQYYNGEERAKGNILERFSAQQFPDLHSELNLSSLELGDSALYFCASSVERDKTNTGELFFGEGSRLTVL.

V usage is TRBV29-1 and J usage is TRBJ2-2; possible D gene TRBD2, 6 bases. Trimming cost V 3 bases and J 6 bases, with 11 bases left between them. CDR1 SQVTM and CDR2 ANQGSEA come from the germline V gene. The CDR3 is made up of 13 amino acids. The DNA for the CDR3 is TGCAGCGTTGAGCCACTAGCTCCCGGGGAGCTGTTTTTT. Translated: CSVEPLAPGELFF.

The rearrangement links TRBV27 to TRBJ1-2, with 7 bases that match TRBD1. CDR1 and CDR2 (germline): MNHEY, SMNVEV (reference sequence). V was clipped by 5 bases and J by 3 bases; unmatched bases: 12. The CDR3 has 16 residues. The CDR3 DNA reads as TGTGCCAGCAGTGTGATACAGGGGATTGGTTACTATGGCTACACCTTC. It encodes CASSVIQGIGYYGYTF.

The chain couples TRBV29-1 to TRBJ1-1, with 8 bases fitting TRBD1. This CDR3 is 14 amino acids long. The germline V gene encodes CDR1 SQVTM and CDR2 ANQGSEA. The V segment lost 0 bases and the J segment 5 bases; nucleotides outside the gene matches: 5. The CDR3 DNA follows: TGCAGCGTTGAAGATACAGGGGGAGAAACTGAAGCTTTCTTT. This encodes CSVEDTGGETEAFF.

The V and J genes are TRBV6-5 and TRBJ1-1; 11 nucleotides match TRBD1. This CDR3 has 14 amino acids. V lost 9 bases to trimming and J lost 6 bases; unmatched junction nucleotides: 9. Germline V gene lookup returns CDR1 MNHEY and CDR2 SVGAGI. CDR3 DNA: TGTGCCAGGACGAGGACAGGGGGCGTGTCTGAAGCTTTCTTT. Translation: CARTRTGGVSEAFF.

This rearrangement joins TRBV7-8 to TRBJ2-7; 7 nucleotides line up with TRBD2. The junction had 9 bases not matched to a gene; V was cut back by 5 bases and J by 2 bases. In germline, CDR1 is SGHVS, CDR2 FQNEAQ. This CDR3 region has 15 residues. CDR3 loop: CASSQAASGTYEQYF. The CDR3 region has the DNA TGTGCCAGCAGCCAGGCGGCTAGCGGAACCTACGAGCAGTACTTC.

The chain joins TRBV6-6 to TRBJ1-6; no clear D gene. Trimming stripped 7 bases from V and 6 bases from J, with 10 bases between. The CDR3 length is 13 residues. CDR1 is MNHNY and CDR2 is SVGAGI in the germline V gene (reference sequence). CDR3 nucleotide sequence: TGTGCCAGCAAACTACTGAGTAATTCACCCCTCCACTTT. Amino acids: CASKLLSNSPLHF.

The chain combines TRBV30 with TRBJ2-3, with 7 positions matching TRBD2. V shed 0 bases, J shed 5 bases, and the junction held 2 bases outside the gene matches. Per the germline V gene, CDR1 is GTSNPN and CDR2 is SVGIG (reference sequence). CDR3 length: 13 residues. For the CDR3, the DNA is TGTGCCTGGAGTGTGTCTAGCGGAGATACGCAGTATTTT. This sequence encodes CAWSVSSGDTQYF.